These 4 T cell receptor beta chains originate from one sample sequenced in a study of blood T cell repertoires in COVID-19. Sequencing used immunoSEQ multiplex PCR; TCRdb keeps in-frame clones, though not all of them. There are around 180,000 clones in the sample; approximately 81% occur only once, and over 9.5% lies in the top ten. Sequenced input: peripheral blood. The receptors were sampled from a woman older than 75 with active or convalescent COVID-19.

This chain joins TRBV5-6 and TRBJ2-1; 9 bases are shared with TRBD1. Unmatched junction bases numbered 1, after V lost 0 bases and J lost 3 bases. Germline CDR1 and CDR2: SGHDT and YYEEEE. The CDR3 contains 15 residues. This CDR3 is CASSLGDRVYNEQFF. The CDR3, as DNA: TGTGCCAGCAGCTTGGGGGACAGGGTCTACAATGAGCAGTTCTTC.

This rearrangement joins TRBV28 to TRBJ1-3; D may be TRBD1 (5 bases). The CDR3 spans 16 residues. V lost 2 bases and J lost 0, with 11 bases in between. CDR1 is MDHEN, CDR2 SYDVKM, per germline. In DNA form, the CDR3 reads TGTGCCAGCAGTTTACGACGGACATTCTCTGGAAACACCATATATTTT. This codes for CASSLRRTFSGNTIYF.

Turning to this clone: A much larger clonotype is one base distant, so this may be a read error. This sequence joins TRBV7-9 and TRBJ1-1; tentative D call: TRBD1 (6 bases). This CDR3 is 13 amino acids long. Germline V gene lookup returns CDR1 SEHNR and CDR2 FQNEAQ (reference sequence). The V gene lost 6 bases and the J gene lost 1 base, with 9 bases spanning the gap. Written as DNA, the CDR3 is TGTGCCAGCAGTCAACAGGGGAACACTGAAGCTTTCTTT. It yields the protein CASSQQGNTEAFF.

The rearrangement links TRBV5-1 to TRBJ1-2; no definite D call. Germline V CDR1 and CDR2: SGHRS, YFSETQ. Trimming removed 0 bases from V and 8 bases from J, with 11 bases in between. The CDR3 totals 13 residues. The CDR3 loop is CASSLEIGQGYTF. CDR3 coding DNA: TGCGCCAGCAGCTTGGAGATTGGTCAGGGCTACACCTTC.